This T cell receptor beta chain was sequenced in a study of beta chain features in type 1 diabetes. Sequencing targeted expressed TCRB transcripts, as all isolated RNA had been reverse transcribed. The table came from immunoSEQ multiplex PCR; TCRdb's copy has only in-frame clones and leaves some out. Of 130,000 to 150,000 clones in the sample, 6.9% were seen once. Sequencing was performed on central memory CD4+ T cells from blood. The TCR comes from a woman aged 30 to 39 in good health.

The CDR3 coding sequence is TGTGCCAGCAGCTTAGTGCCCCTGGGGGCAGACACCCAGTACTTC. It codes for CASSLVPLGADTQYF. V gene TRBV11-2 combines with J gene TRBJ2-5, with a tentative D call TRBD1 (6 bases). Germline assignment: CDR1 SGHAT and CDR2 FQNNGV. This CDR3 comprises 15 residues. The germline V and J ends were trimmed by 1 base and 8 bases, with 17 bases remaining between them.